This is a list of T cell receptor beta chains from one sample in a study of shared clonotypes between healthy human individuals. The table came from immunoSEQ multiplex PCR; TCRdb's copy has only in-frame clones and leaves some out. The sample lists just over 95,000 clones; roughly two thirds were seen once. The sequenced sample consisted of memory CD8+ T cells sorted from blood. The receptors shown here come from a man aged 25-45 years in good health. CDR3s include the opening cysteine and the closing phenylalanine or tryptophan. Some rows have no size entry. The others give once, few or many, or a class for an expanded clone.

TRBV29-1	TRBJ2-3	.	CSGAGLAGGSDTQYF
TRBV5-1	TRBJ2-7	once	CASSGETSGYEQYF
TRBV28	TRBJ2-5	.	CASSPPGEVGTQYF
TRBV28	TRBJ2-7	few	CASVGRSYEQYF
TRBV6-5	TRBJ2-1	few	CASSYSREVEQFF
TRBV30	TRBJ2-6	.	CAWSALGEPQETF
TRBV10-3	TRBJ2-1	few	CAGRPGLAGNEQFF
TRBV6-4	TRBJ2-1	few	CASSDSQSSYNEQFF
TRBV7-8	TRBJ1-1	.	CASSLAGSTTAHEAFF
TRBV10-3	TRBJ1-4	few	CAIAPGDSPFSSNEKLFF
TRBV4-1	TRBJ2-7	.	CASSQGTTLTYEQYF
TRBV13	TRBJ1-4	.	CASRRREGEKLFF
TRBV18	TRBJ2-7	.	CASSRGTPRNYEQYF
TRBV5-4	TRBJ1-3	.	CASSGGQGRSGNTIYF
TRBV9	TRBJ1-5	.	CASSERDASPNQPQHF
TRBV28	TRBJ2-5	.	CASSLRGQETQYF
TRBV7-9	TRBJ2-6	.	CASSLIGGHSGANVLTF
TRBV7-8	TRBJ1-1	few	CASSPSRTRNTEAFF
TRBV25-1	TRBJ2-7	.	CASSEGAAYEQYF
TRBV7-9	TRBJ2-7	.	CASSTPGRKISYEQYF
TRBV5-1	TRBJ2-4	.	CASSDSAGNIQYF
TRBV6-1	TRBJ1-5	many	CASSEWGYELSNQPQHF
TRBV19	TRBJ2-1	many	CATSLAGVHNEQFF
TRBV7-9	TRBJ2-5	.	CASSLIPGQGPKAETQYF
TRBV28	TRBJ2-7	.	CASSLWGVTYEQYF
TRBV18	TRBJ1-4	.	CASSPQGSEKLFF
TRBV20-1	TRBJ2-1	.	CSAKKNDEQFF
TRBV5-1	TRBJ1-5	.	CASSLGQGDQPQHF
TRBV6-6	TRBJ2-5	.	CASNMDGVGTQYF
TRBV6-5	TRBJ2-1	.	CASRYTGGGSPNEQFF
TRBV19	TRBJ1-2	.	CASSGQGSGGYTF
TRBV7-8	TRBJ2-1	.	CASSLGARTGGEQFF